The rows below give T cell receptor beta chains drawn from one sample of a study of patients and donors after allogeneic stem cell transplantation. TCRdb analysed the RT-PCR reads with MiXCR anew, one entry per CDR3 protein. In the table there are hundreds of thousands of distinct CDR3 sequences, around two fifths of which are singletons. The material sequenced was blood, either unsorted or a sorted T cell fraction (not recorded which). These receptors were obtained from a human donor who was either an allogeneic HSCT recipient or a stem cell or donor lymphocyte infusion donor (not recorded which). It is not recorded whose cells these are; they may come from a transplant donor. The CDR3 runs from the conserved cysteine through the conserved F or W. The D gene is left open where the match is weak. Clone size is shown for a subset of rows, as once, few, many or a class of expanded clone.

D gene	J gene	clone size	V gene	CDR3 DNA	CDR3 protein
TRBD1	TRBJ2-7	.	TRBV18	TGTGCCAGCTCACCACAAGACAGGGAGTCCTCCTACGAGCAGTACTTC	CASSPQDRESSYEQYF
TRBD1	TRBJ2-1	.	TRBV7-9	TGTGCCAGCAGCTTCATCACCGGGACAGGTTACAATGAGCAGTTCTTC	CASSFITGTGYNEQFF
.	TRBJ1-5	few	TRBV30	TGTGCCTGGACCACGGCCCTCAATCAGCCCCAGCATTTT	CAWTTALNQPQHF
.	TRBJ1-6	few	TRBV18	TGTGCCAGCTCACAAGGGAGTGGAGAACCCCTCCACTTT	CASSQGSGEPLHF
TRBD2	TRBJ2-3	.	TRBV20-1	TGCAGTTCTAGCGGGGGGGCGACAGATACGCAGTATTTT	CSSSGGATDTQYF
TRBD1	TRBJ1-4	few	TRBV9	TGTGCCAGCAGCCTGGACAGGGGAAGGGGTGAAAAACTGTTTTTT	CASSLDRGRGEKLFF
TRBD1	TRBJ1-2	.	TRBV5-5	TGTGCCAGCAGGGGTGGAAACCGGGACAGACCTAACTATGGCTACACCTTC	CASRGGNRDRPNYGYTF
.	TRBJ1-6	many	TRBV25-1	TGTGCCAGCAGTGAAGGGCGTTACTATAATTCACCCCTCCACTTT	CASSEGRYYNSPLHF
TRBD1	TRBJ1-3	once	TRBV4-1	TGCGCCAGCAGCCAGGCAGGGGGTTATGAATCTGGAAACACCATATATTTT	CASSQAGGYESGNTIYF
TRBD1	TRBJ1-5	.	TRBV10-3	TGTGCCATCAGTGAGTCGAGGTCTAGGACAGGGGGCAGCCAGCCCCAGCATTTT	CAISESRSRTGGSQPQHF
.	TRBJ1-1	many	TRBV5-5	TGTGCCAGCAGCCCCCGACCGGGACGGACTGAAGCTTTCTTT	CASSPRPGRTEAFF
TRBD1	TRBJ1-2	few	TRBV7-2	TGTGCCAGCAGCTTATACAGGGGGCCCTATGGCTACACCTTC	CASSLYRGPYGYTF
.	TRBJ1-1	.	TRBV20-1	TGCAGTGCTAGAGTCGTAGTGGGAAACACTGAAGCTTTCTTT	CSARVVVGNTEAFF
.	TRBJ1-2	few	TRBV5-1	TGCGCCAGCAGCTTGGGGGCCTCCGGGACGGCCTATGGCTACACCTTC	CASSLGASGTAYGYTF
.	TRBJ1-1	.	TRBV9	TGTGCCAGCAGCGGGGATCGGGGGCTATACACTGAAGCTTTCTTT	CASSGDRGLYTEAFF
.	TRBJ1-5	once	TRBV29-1	TGCAGCGTTGAGTCGGACTTTGGTCAGCCCCAGCATTTT	CSVESDFGQPQHF
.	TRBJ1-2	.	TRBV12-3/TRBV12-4	TGTGCCAGCAGTCCTCGTGACAGCCGCTATGGCTACACCTTC	CASSPRDSRYGYTF
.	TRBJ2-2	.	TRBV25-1	TGTGCCAGCGCAATGAACACCGGGGAGCTGTTTTTT	CASAMNTGELFF
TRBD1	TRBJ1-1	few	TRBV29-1	TGCAGCGTTGAAGAAAGGGGGACAGGGGCAGCTTTCTTT	CSVEERGTGAAFF
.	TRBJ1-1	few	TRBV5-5	TGTGCCAGCAGCTTGTCAGGAGGATACACTGAAGCTTTCTTT	CASSLSGGYTEAFF
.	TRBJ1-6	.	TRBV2	TGTGCCAGCAGCTCAGGGTGGGTTTATTCACCCCTCCACTTT	CASSSGWVYSPLHF
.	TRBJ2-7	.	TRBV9	TGTGCCAGCAATGGGGGCACCTACGAGCAGTACTTC	CASNGGTYEQYF
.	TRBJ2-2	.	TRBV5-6	TGTGCCAGCAGCCCTTGGACCGGGGAGCTGTTTTTT	CASSPWTGELFF
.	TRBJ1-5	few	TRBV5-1	TGCGCCAGCAGCTTGGGACACGGGGGCGGCAATCAGCCCCAGCATTTT	CASSLGHGGGNQPQHF
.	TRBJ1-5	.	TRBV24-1	TGTGCCACCAGTGATGGGGCTCAGCCCCAGCATTTT	CATSDGAQPQHF
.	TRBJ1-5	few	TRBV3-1	TGTGCCAGCAGCCAAGGGTACGAAGATCAGCCCCAGCATTTT	CASSQGYEDQPQHF
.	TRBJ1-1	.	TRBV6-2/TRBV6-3	TGTGCCAGCATCATAGACGGACAGAACACTGAAGCTTTCTTT	CASIIDGQNTEAFF
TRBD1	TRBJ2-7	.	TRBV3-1	TGTGCCAGCAGCCACCGTCCCGGGACAGGGGGCGACGAGCAGTACTTC	CASSHRPGTGGDEQYF
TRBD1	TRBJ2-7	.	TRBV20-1	TGCAGTGCTGCCTGGGACAGCCCCTACGAGCAGTACTTC	CSAAWDSPYEQYF
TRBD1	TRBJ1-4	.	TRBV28	TGTGCCAGCAGTTGGGACAGGGTGCGCGGTGAAAAACTGTTTTTT	CASSWDRVRGEKLFF
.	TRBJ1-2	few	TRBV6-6	TGTGCCAGCAGTCCCGGGATAACGCTTGGCTATGGCTACACCTTC	CASSPGITLGYGYTF
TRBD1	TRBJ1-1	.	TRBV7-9	TGTGCCAGCAGCTTATCCTCAGGGGGCTTCAACACTGAAGCTTTCTTT	CASSLSSGGFNTEAFF
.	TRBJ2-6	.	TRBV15	TGTGCCACCAGCAGAGATCCACCCAATCGGGGGGCCAACGTCCTGACTTTC	CATSRDPPNRGANVLTF
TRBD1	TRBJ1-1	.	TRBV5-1	TGCGCCAGCAGCTGGAGACAGGGAAGGAACACTGAAGCTTTCTTT	CASSWRQGRNTEAFF
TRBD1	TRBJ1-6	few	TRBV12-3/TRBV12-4	TGTGCCAGCAGTTTCAACAGGGGCGTTTCACCCCTCCACTTT	CASSFNRGVSPLHF
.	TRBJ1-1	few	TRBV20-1	TGCAGTGCTTACTCGATTTACAGCCTGGCTTTCTTT	CSAYSIYSLAFF
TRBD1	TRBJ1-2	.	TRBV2	TGTGCCAGCAGTGTAAGACAGGGGTATGGCTACACCTTC	CASSVRQGYGYTF
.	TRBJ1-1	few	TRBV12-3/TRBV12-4	TGTGCCAGCAGTTTCACTGATCGGAGCACTGAAGCTTTCTTT	CASSFTDRSTEAFF
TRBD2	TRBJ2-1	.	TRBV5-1	TGCGCCAGCAGCTGGACCGGGACTAGCTTTTGGGAGCAGTTCTTC	CASSWTGTSFWEQFF
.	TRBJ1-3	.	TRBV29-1	TGCAGCGTAGATAACGGAAACACCATATATTTT	CSVDNGNTIYF
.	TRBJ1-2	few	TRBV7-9	TGTGCCAGCAGCCCCTCGGCAGGGACGTCTTATGGCTACACCTTC	CASSPSAGTSYGYTF
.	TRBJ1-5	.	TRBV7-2	TGTGCCAGCAGCTTACAAGAGGGTAACAATCAGCCCCAGCATTTT	CASSLQEGNNQPQHF
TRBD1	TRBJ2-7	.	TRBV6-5	TGTGCCAGCAGCTACACCTACAGGGGCCCCGAAAGCTGGCAGTACTTC	CASSYTYRGPESWQYF
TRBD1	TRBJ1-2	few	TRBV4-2	TGTGCCAGCAGCCAGGACAGGGACGTCCGTGGCTACACCTTC	CASSQDRDVRGYTF
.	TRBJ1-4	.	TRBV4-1	TGCGCCAGCAGCCAAGATATTCTCTCCCCAACAACTAATGAAAAACTGTTTTTT	CASSQDILSPTTNEKLFF
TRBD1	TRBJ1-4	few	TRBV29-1	TGCAGCGCAAGAAGGGGGCGTAGCGAAAAACTGTTTTTT	CSARRGRSEKLFF
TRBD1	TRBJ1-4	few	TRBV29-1	TGCAGCGTTGAGCGGCAGGGGGCCGGGGGTGAAAAACTGTTTTTT	CSVERQGAGGEKLFF
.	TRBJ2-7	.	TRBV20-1	TGCAGTGCTACGATTATAAGTTACGAGCAGTACTTC	CSATIISYEQYF
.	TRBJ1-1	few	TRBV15	TGTGCCACCAGCAGAGATTCTGCTGATGAAGCTTTCTTT	CATSRDSADEAFF